A single sample gave rise to the 19 T cell receptor beta chains below, sequenced in a study of blood T cell repertoires in COVID-19. Only in-frame clones appear in the TCRdb table, and some are missing; sequencing was by immunoSEQ multiplex PCR. The data contain roughly 250,000 clones, approximately 83% of them singletons. Sequencing was performed on peripheral blood. These receptors all stem from a woman aged 50 to 65 with acute or convalescent COVID-19.

CDR3 nucleotides: TGTGCCAGCAGGAACAGGGATAGCAATCAGCCCCAGCATTTT. Its protein product is CASRNRDSNQPQHF. The chain combines TRBV28 with TRBJ1-5, with a weak D call TRBD1 (6 bases). This CDR3 is 14 amino acids long. Trimming took 6 bases from V and 0 from J, leaving 9 bases between them. Germline V gene sequence: CDR1 MDHEN, CDR2 SYDVKM.

The chain employs TRBV5-1 and TRBJ1-2; 7 bases match TRBD1. The CDR3 extends over 14 amino acids. The V gene end was trimmed by 4 bases and the J gene end by 6 bases; junction bases not matched to a gene: 9. CDR1 is SGHRS, CDR2 YFSETQ, per germline. Written as DNA, the CDR3 is TGCGCCAGCAGCCCAGACAGGGTCACTCATGGCTACACCTTC. This encodes CASSPDRVTHGYTF.

This chain uses TRBV28 with TRBJ1-5; no reliable D call. CDR3 size: 14 residues. V lost 6 bases and J 0 bases, leaving 9 bases between the germline ends. Germline V gene lookup returns CDR1 MDHEN and CDR2 SYDVKM. Written as DNA, the CDR3 is TGTGCCAGCAGGCCAGCGATTAGCAATCAGCCCCAGCATTTT. This codes for CASRPAISNQPQHF.

This rearrangement joins TRBV15 to TRBJ1-4; D is unclear. Deletions cut 0 bases from V and 8 bases from J, with 7 bases between. The CDR3 sequence is 13 residues long. In germline, CDR1 is LNHNV, CDR2 YYDKDF (reference sequence). The CDR3 DNA reads TGTGCCACCAGCAGAGATCCTACCGAAAAACTGTTTTTT. Translation: CATSRDPTEKLFF.

The chain carries TRBV9 and TRBJ1-5, with 7 bases matching TRBD1. The CDR3 sequence is 15 residues long. J gave up 4 bases and V 3 bases, and 7 bases lay outside the gene matches. Germline V gene sequence: CDR1 SGDLS, CDR2 YYNGEE. The CDR3 region has the DNA TGTGCCAGCAGCGGTTCCCCAGGGGGTAATCAGCCCCAGCATTTT. As protein: CASSGSPGGNQPQHF.

The chain uses TRBV27 and TRBJ1-1, with unresolved D. This CDR3 contains 13 residues. V was shortened by 2 bases and J by 1 base, with 5 bases between the two germline ends. The germline V gene has CDR1 MNHEY and CDR2 SMNVEV (reference sequence). The CDR3 spells CASSLGPNTEAFF. DNA for the CDR3: TGTGCCAGCAGTTTAGGGCCGAACACTGAAGCTTTCTTT.

This clone showed up just a few times. V is TRBV19 and J is TRBJ2-7; D is perhaps TRBD1 (7 bases). The CDR3 is 13 amino acids. The germline gives CDR1 LNHDA, CDR2 SQIVND (reference sequence). V lost 5 bases and J 8 bases, leaving 16 bases between the germline ends. CDR3 DNA: TGTGCCAGTAGTGGGCAGGGGGGAAGAAAGCAGTACTTC. This gives the protein CASSGQGGRKQYF.

The chain uses TRBV6-6 and TRBJ1-1; 7 nucleotides agree with TRBD1. CDR1 MNHNY and CDR2 SVGAGI come from the germline V gene (reference sequence). The CDR3 totals 14 residues. V dropped 5 bases and J dropped 3; count of bases not matched to a gene: 6. The CDR3 reads CASSLFQGDTEAFF. The CDR3, as DNA: TGTGCCAGCAGTCTCTTTCAGGGGGACACTGAAGCTTTCTTT.

As for this clone: At one of its ends the junction is not consistent with the germline gene, which may arise from a read error. The V and J genes are TRBV4-2 and TRBJ2-4; 10 bases fit TRBD2. Germline V lookup: CDR1 LGHNA, CDR2 YNFKEQ. The CDR3 has 12 amino acids. The CDR3 here is CASSRTSGPKDF. CDR3 DNA sequence: TGTGCCAGCTCCCGGACTAGCGGTCCTAAAGACTTC.

This chain uses TRBV7-9 with TRBJ2-3; D is possibly TRBD1 (6 bases). This CDR3 comprises 17 residues. In germline, CDR1 is SEHNR, CDR2 FQNEAQ (reference sequence). V lost 1 base, J lost 4 bases, and 18 bases lay in between. In DNA form, the CDR3 reads TGTGCCAGCAGCTTAGATGTTTCGGCAGGGGTTGCAGATACGCAGTATTTT. It is translated as CASSLDVSAGVADTQYF. Complete variable domain (other parts from reference TRBV7-9 and TRBJ2-3): DTGVSQNPRHKITKRGQNVTFRCDPISEHNRLYWYRQTLGQGPEFLTYFQNEAQLEKSRLLSDRFSAERPKGSFSTLEIQRTEQGDSAMYLCASSLDVSAGVADTQYFGPGTRLTVL.

The J gene is TRBJ1-3, the V gene TRBV19; 8 positions agree with TRBD1. The V and J ends lost 4 bases and 0 bases, in that order; junction bases with no gene match: 5. The CDR3 runs to 16 residues. Germline-derived CDR1 and CDR2 are LNHDA and SQIVND (reference sequence). The CDR3 coding sequence is TGTGCCAGTAGTACCCGACAGGGGATCTCTGGAAACACCATATATTTT. This gives the protein CASSTRQGISGNTIYF.

With respect to this clone: Other DNA sequences within the sample encode an identical CDR3. The chain links TRBV5-1 to TRBJ2-7; weak D call: TRBD1 (5 bases). This CDR3 has 14 residues. The V end was cut by 4 bases, the J end by 2 bases, with 13 bases between. Germline V gene data show CDR1 as SGHRS and CDR2 as YFSETQ. CDR3 in amino acids: CASSPSGRAYEQYF. As DNA, the CDR3 is TGCGCCAGCAGCCCGTCAGGGCGCGCCTACGAGCAGTACTTC.

The gene calls are TRBV7-8 and TRBJ2-5; D possibly corresponds to TRBD1 (6 bases). Germline loops: CDR1 SGHVS, CDR2 FQNEAQ. The CDR3 sequence is 14 residues long. Trimming shortened V by 0 bases and J by 7 bases, and 12 bases separated the two germline ends. The CDR3 DNA reads TGTGCCAGCAGCTTAGCTAGACAGGTCTCGACCCAGTACTTC. Translation: CASSLARQVSTQYF.

The chain recombines TRBV6-5 with TRBJ2-2; D not resolved. Per the germline V gene, CDR1 is MNHEY and CDR2 is SVGAGI. Trimming pared 3 bases from V and 2 bases from J, leaving 7 bases between. This CDR3 comprises 14 residues. The CDR3 DNA reads TGTGCCAGCAGTTATTCACAAAACACCGGGGAGCTGTTTTTT. The encoded protein is CASSYSQNTGELFF.

This CDR3 reads CASSQRPASDNEQFF. The CDR3 region has the DNA TGTGCCAGCAGCCAACGACCGGCGAGCGACAATGAGCAGTTCTTC. This chain connects TRBV3-1 (or the pseudogene TRBV3-2) to TRBJ2-1; D is unclear. Trimming took 2 bases from V and 5 from J, leaving 13 bases between them. The CDR3 runs 15 residues. CDR1 and CDR2 from the germline V gene are LGHDT and YNNKEL (reference sequence).

This chain joins TRBV7-2 and TRBJ1-1; D perhaps matches TRBD1 (6 bases). CDR1 SGHTA and CDR2 FQGNSA come from the germline V gene. The CDR3 consists of 13 residues. With 2 bases removed from V and 7 bases from J, the gap between germline ends came to 11 bases. CDR3 protein: CASSLRGLGEAFF. The CDR3 DNA follows: TGTGCCAGCAGCTTAAGGGGGTTGGGTGAAGCTTTCTTT.

This clone has a handful of counts. This rearrangement joins TRBV4-3 to TRBJ1-4; 8 bases align to TRBD1. V lost 1 base, J lost 5 bases, and 3 bases stayed unmatched. The CDR3 runs to 15 residues. CDR1 and CDR2 from the germline V gene are LGHNA and YSLEER. The CDR3 DNA sequence: TGCGCCAGCAGCCAAGGACAGGGGCCGAATGAAAAACTGTTTTTT. This encodes CASSQGQGPNEKLFF.

CDR3 in DNA: TGTGCCAGCAGCGGGGACAGGGAACGGCAGTTCTTC. Translation: CASSGDRERQFF. The chain employs TRBV7-6 and TRBJ2-1; 9 positions match TRBD1. CDR3 length equals 12 residues. V lost 5 bases, J lost 12 bases, and 5 bases stayed unmatched. Germline CDR1 reads SGHVS; CDR2 reads FNYEAQ.

The chain couples TRBV19 to TRBJ2-5; unclear D gene. V gave up 4 bases and J gave up 5 bases, with 11 bases separating them. CDR1 and CDR2 (germline): LNHDA, SQIVND (reference sequence). The CDR3 is 13 residues long. The CDR3 coding sequence is TGTGCCAGTAGTACCCGGGTGGAGGAGACCCAGTACTTC. Translating gives CASSTRVEETQYF.